The 26 T cell receptor beta chains in this list originate from one sample, sequenced in a study of blood T cell repertoires in COVID-19. Sequenced by immunoSEQ multiplex PCR; TCRdb stores in-frame clones only, minus some. The data contain 250,000 to 350,000 clones, over 85% of them singletons. The source material was PBMCs or T cells enriched from blood (not recorded which). These TCRs come from a man in his 60s who had recovered from COVID-19.

This chain links TRBV19 with TRBJ2-4; D is uncertain. The CDR3 is made up of 14 amino acids. The germline CDR1 and CDR2 sequences are LNHDA and SQIVND (reference sequence). The V end was cut by 5 bases, the J end by 4 bases, with 12 bases between. This CDR3 is CASSSSTPKNIQYF. CDR3 bases: TGTGCCAGTAGTTCGAGCACCCCAAAAAACATTCAGTACTTC.

The chain combines TRBV19 with TRBJ2-6; 7 positions match TRBD1. The ends lost 5 bases at V and 1 base at J; junction bases unmatched: 8. This CDR3 comprises 17 residues. Per germline, CDR1 LNHDA and CDR2 SQIVND (reference sequence). Written as DNA, the CDR3 is TGTGCCAGTAGTTTGGGACAGCTTCTGTCTGGGGCCAACGTCCTGACTTTC. Its protein product is CASSLGQLLSGANVLTF. The entire variable domain, with the rest obtained from reference TRBV19 and TRBJ2-6, is as follows: DGGITQSPKYLFRKEGQNVTLSCEQNLNHDAMYWYRQDPGQGLRLIYYSQIVNDFQKGDIAEGYSVSREKKESFPLTVTSAQKNPTAFYLCASSLGQLLSGANVLTFGAGSRLTVL.

The rearrangement uses TRBV21-1 and TRBJ1-4. TRBV21-1 is a known pseudogene. This CDR3 is 16 amino acids long. The CDR3 coding sequence is TGTGCCAGCAGCAGCCGACCCCCGGGAATGAGTGAAAAACTGTTTTTT. Protein sequence: CASSSRPPGMSEKLFF.

The J gene is TRBJ1-4, the V gene TRBV10-3; TRBD1 is a possible D gene (6 bases). This CDR3 is 14 amino acids long. The germline gives CDR1 ENHRY, CDR2 SYGVKD. The germline V and J ends were trimmed by 5 bases and 3 bases, with 10 bases remaining between them. The CDR3 DNA reads TGTGCCATCAGTAAACAGGGCCCTAATGAAAAACTGTTTTTT. Encoded protein: CAISKQGPNEKLFF.

The gene calls are TRBV7-3 and TRBJ2-3; 8 bases align to TRBD2. Germline CDR1 is SGHTA and CDR2 is FQGTGA. The V and J ends lost 2 bases and 3 bases, in that order; junction bases with no gene match: 4. This CDR3 is 15 amino acids long. The CDR3 DNA is TGTGCCAGCAGCTTAGGTTTAGCGGGGACAGATACGCAGTATTTT. It yields the protein CASSLGLAGTDTQYF.

The chain is built from TRBV13 and TRBJ1-5; tentative D call: TRBD1 (6 bases). Trimming shortened V by 2 bases and J by 7 bases, and 12 bases separated the two germline ends. Germline V lookup: CDR1 PRHDT, CDR2 FYEKMQ (reference sequence). The CDR3 is 14 amino acids. CDR3 sequence: CASSLRGEGQPQHF. Written as DNA, the CDR3 is TGTGCCAGCAGCTTAAGGGGGGAGGGCCAGCCCCAGCATTTT.

The chain is built from TRBV28 and TRBJ2-1; 7 bases agree with TRBD2. The CDR3 is 16 amino acids. Germline CDR1 MDHEN, CDR2 SYDVKM. V lost 6 bases, J lost 8 bases, and 16 bases stayed unmatched. CDR3 sequence reads: CASRHPLGGSGDEQFF. The CDR3 coding sequence is TGTGCCAGCAGACACCCTCTTGGCGGGAGTGGAGATGAGCAGTTCTTC.

A few counts support this clone. The chain employs TRBV30 and TRBJ2-7; 11 nucleotides line up with TRBD2. This CDR3 spans 13 amino acids. The J segment lost 4 bases and the V segment lost 2 bases, leaving 1 base of the junction unmatched. CDR1 and CDR2 (germline): GTSNPN, SVGIG (reference sequence). CDR3 loop: CAWSTSGRYEQYF. CDR3 coding DNA: TGTGCCTGGAGTACTAGCGGGAGATACGAGCAGTACTTC.

V gene TRBV5-8 combines with J gene TRBJ2-7; tentatively, D is TRBD1 (5 bases). The ends were cut back, 6 bases at V and 6 bases at J, with 19 bases in the middle. This CDR3 has 14 residues. Germline-derived CDR1 and CDR2 are SGHTS and YDEGEE. The CDR3 region is CASTLRSVQGEQYF. The CDR3 DNA follows: TGTGCCAGCACCCTCAGGTCGGTCCAGGGCGAGCAGTACTTC.

V is TRBV6-6 and J is TRBJ1-1; 7 bases align to TRBD1. The CDR3 covers 14 residues. The germline V gene encodes CDR1 MNHNY and CDR2 SVGAGI (reference sequence). V shed 5 bases, J shed 5 bases, and the junction held 8 bases outside the gene matches. The CDR3 DNA is TGTGCCAGCAGTAACAGGGGAACGGGAACTGAAGCTTTCTTT. This codes for CASSNRGTGTEAFF.

J is TRBJ2-3 and V is TRBV28; 8 nucleotides agree with TRBD1. After removal of 5 bases from V and 4 bases from J, the junction contained 11 bases not matched to a gene. This CDR3 comprises 16 residues. The germline gives CDR1 MDHEN, CDR2 SYDVKM. The CDR3 region is CASSSLGTGTPDTQYF. DNA for the CDR3: TGTGCCAGCAGTAGTTTAGGGACAGGAACACCAGATACGCAGTATTTT.

CDR3 in DNA: TGTGCCAGCAGCTTAAGGCAGGGGATCTATGGCTACACCTTC. The encoded protein is CASSLRQGIYGYTF. The chain carries TRBV5-4 and TRBJ1-2; weak D call: TRBD1 (6 bases). The V and J ends lost 2 bases and 4 bases respectively, with 12 bases between them. From germline, CDR1 is SGHNT and CDR2 YYREEE (reference sequence). CDR3 length equals 14 residues.

This chain joins TRBV4-3 and TRBJ1-2; no clear D gene. From germline, CDR1 is LGHNA and CDR2 YSLEER. The CDR3 extends over 14 amino acids. V was pared by 2 bases and J by 6 bases, with 13 bases between. The CDR3 sequence is CASSQLVTQDGYTF. Written as DNA, the CDR3 is TGCGCCAGCAGCCAATTAGTCACTCAGGATGGCTACACCTTC.

J is TRBJ2-1 and V is TRBV5-1; TRBD2 is a possible D gene (6 bases). Germline assignment: CDR1 SGHRS and CDR2 YFSETQ. V was trimmed by 4 bases and J by 5 bases, leaving 10 bases between them. The length of the CDR3 is 13 residues. The CDR3 sequence is CASSMGLNNEQFF. The DNA for the CDR3 is TGCGCCAGCAGCATGGGACTCAACAATGAGCAGTTCTTC.

Notes on this clone: This same CDR3 is encoded by further DNA sequences in the sample. The chain links TRBV5-1 to TRBJ1-1; D remains ambiguous. The V end was cut by 0 bases, the J end by 1 base, with 7 bases between. This CDR3 region has 14 residues. Per the germline V gene, CDR1 is SGHRS and CDR2 is YFSETQ. This chain's CDR3 is CASSLDRGNTEAFF. CDR3 in DNA: TGCGCCAGCAGCTTGGACCGGGGGAACACTGAAGCTTTCTTT.

This rearrangement joins TRBV5-1 to TRBJ2-1; TRBD1 matches at 9 bases. This CDR3 region has 15 residues. CDR1 and CDR2 (germline): SGHRS, YFSETQ. V was pared by 2 bases and J by 6 bases, with 6 bases of the junction left unmatched. Here the CDR3 reads CASSLTGQGGNEQFF. The CDR3 DNA reads as TGCGCCAGCAGCTTAACGGGACAGGGTGGCAATGAGCAGTTCTTC.

The chain employs TRBV27 and TRBJ2-7; D gene uncertain. Germline V gene data show CDR1 as MNHEY and CDR2 as SMNVEV (reference sequence). The CDR3 totals 14 residues. V lost 2 bases, J lost 0 bases, and 8 bases lay in between. The CDR3, as DNA: TGTGCCAGCAGTTTACGGGTACCCTCCTACGAGCAGTACTTC. Translation gives CASSLRVPSYEQYF.

This clone came up once. The chain couples TRBV19 to TRBJ1-6, with D hard to call. V was trimmed by 5 bases and J by 0 bases, leaving 11 bases between them. Germline V gene lookup returns CDR1 LNHDA and CDR2 SQIVND (reference sequence). There are 16 residues in the CDR3. The CDR3 bases are TGTGCCAGTAGTCCCCAGGCGAGCTCCTATAATTCACCCCTCCACTTT. This codes for CASSPQASSYNSPLHF.

The J gene is TRBJ2-7, the V gene TRBV6-5; D remains ambiguous. The CDR3 sequence is 11 residues long. Germline V CDR1 and CDR2: MNHEY, SVGAGI. Deletions cut 7 bases from V and 0 bases from J, with 4 bases between. The CDR3 protein is CASTGSYEQYF. In DNA form, the CDR3 reads TGTGCCAGCACAGGCTCCTACGAGCAGTACTTC.

This chain connects TRBV2 to TRBJ1-2, with D unclear. Trimming took 3 bases from V and 4 from J, leaving 15 bases between them. Germline CDR1 is SNHLY and CDR2 is FYNNEI. This CDR3 region has 15 residues. The CDR3 nucleotides are TGTGCCAGCAGTGATCAACCGCGATCTTCCTATGGCTACACCTTC. It translates to CASSDQPRSSYGYTF. The full variable domain, with the rest looked up from reference TRBV2 and TRBJ1-2, is EPEVTQTPSHQVTQMGQEVILRCVPISNHLYFYWYRQILGQKVEFLVSFYNNEISEKSEIFDDQFSVERPDGSNFTLKIRSTKLEDSAMYFCASSDQPRSSYGYTFGSGTRLTVV.

This chain uses TRBV7-8 with TRBJ2-1, with a tentative D call TRBD2 (5 bases). The CDR3 has 15 amino acids. Looked up from germline, CDR1 is SGHVS and CDR2 is FQNEAQ. V shed 1 base and J shed 8 bases, with 15 bases lying between them. Here the CDR3 reads CASSLGAAPGDEQFF. The DNA of the CDR3 is TGTGCCAGCAGCTTAGGAGCGGCCCCCGGGGATGAGCAGTTCTTC.

The sample holds one count of this clone. This sequence joins TRBV29-1 and TRBJ2-7, with 7 positions matching TRBD1. In germline, CDR1 is SQVTM, CDR2 ANQGSEA. The trim removed 4 bases at V and 3 bases at J, leaving 9 bases unmatched. This CDR3 has 14 residues. CDR3 sequence (DNA): TGCAGCGTTGTGACAGGGATAGTCCTCTACGAGCAGTACTTC. Its translation is CSVVTGIVLYEQYF.

The V call is TRBV9, the J call TRBJ1-2; D remains unclear. This CDR3 spans 13 amino acids. Deletions cut 3 bases from V and 8 bases from J, with 14 bases between. The germline V gene encodes CDR1 SGDLS and CDR2 YYNGEE. The CDR3 DNA is TGTGCCAGCAGCGAGAGGAACCGAGGGGGCTACACCTTC. Translated: CASSERNRGGYTF.

V usage is TRBV19 and J usage is TRBJ1-5; D perhaps matches TRBD1 (6 bases). Per germline, CDR1 LNHDA and CDR2 SQIVND (reference sequence). V lost 6 bases to trimming and J lost 0 bases, with 24 bases between them. This CDR3 region has 19 residues. CDR3 nucleotides: TGTGCCAGTAGCATGGTGACAGGACCAGTTCTACGTAGCAATCAGCCCCAGCATTTT. Translated, it gives CASSMVTGPVLRSNQPQHF.

This chain uses TRBV27 with TRBJ2-1; 7 positions agree with TRBD1. V lost 6 bases to trimming and J lost 7 bases; unmatched junction nucleotides: 12. The V gene's germline CDR1 is MNHEY and CDR2 SMNVEV (reference sequence). The CDR3 length is 15 residues. CDR3 sequence (DNA): TGTGCCAGCAGCCTACAGGGGTGGAGTGGGAATGAGCAGTTCTTC. Translated, it gives CASSLQGWSGNEQFF.

The chain recombines TRBV3-1 (or the pseudogene TRBV3-2) with TRBJ2-5; D unclear. The germline CDR1 and CDR2 sequences are LGHDT and YNNKEL (reference sequence). This CDR3 region has 14 residues. The V and J ends lost 3 bases and 1 base respectively, with 9 bases between them. This CDR3 reads CASSQAYSQETQYF. The CDR3, as DNA: TGTGCCAGCAGCCAGGCGTACAGCCAAGAGACCCAGTACTTC.